A selection of T cell receptor beta chains follows, all from one sample in a study of cytomegalovirus exposure and HLA in healthy donors. Profiled with immunoSEQ multiplex PCR; TCRdb holds only in-frame clones, not every one. The sample contains about 98,000 clones, 75% to 85% of which appear only once. Material for sequencing was PBMCs. The receptor source for this set is a man aged 18 to 29 in good health and CMV-seropositive. Each CDR3 is given with its conserved first and last residue. Each record gives: D gene, V gene, J gene, clone size, CDR3 protein, CDR3 DNA. The D gene is left open where the match is weak. For some rows the clone size is stated as once, few or many, or as a class when expanded; others skip it.

D gene: -
V gene: TRBV28
J gene: TRBJ1-1
clone size: -
CDR3 protein: CASSLMTGGSTEAFF
CDR3 DNA: TGTGCCAGCAGCCTAATGACAGGTGGCTCCACTGAAGCTTTCTTT

D gene: -
V gene: TRBV6-1
J gene: TRBJ1-3
clone size: few
CDR3 protein: CASSVKLARSFPSGNTIYF
CDR3 DNA: TGTGCCAGCAGTGTCAAGTTAGCCCGGTCGTTTCCCTCTGGAAACACCATATATTTT

D gene: -
V gene: TRBV28
J gene: TRBJ1-4
clone size: few
CDR3 protein: CASSLIAGGLFF
CDR3 DNA: TGTGCCAGCAGTTTGATCGCGGGTGGACTGTTTTTT

D gene: TRBD2
V gene: TRBV11-2
J gene: TRBJ2-3
clone size: -
CDR3 protein: CASSGGTSGGITDTQYF
CDR3 DNA: TGTGCCAGCAGCGGCGGGACTAGCGGGGGGATCACAGATACGCAGTATTTT

D gene: -
V gene: TRBV28
J gene: TRBJ2-1
clone size: -
CDR3 protein: CATRTAYNEQFF
CDR3 DNA: TGTGCCACCCGGACAGCTTACAATGAGCAGTTCTTC

D gene: -
V gene: TRBV20-1
J gene: TRBJ1-2
clone size: -
CDR3 protein: CSARADYGYTF
CDR3 DNA: TGCAGTGCTAGAGCCGACTATGGCTACACCTTC

D gene: TRBD2
V gene: TRBV5-1
J gene: TRBJ2-7
clone size: -
CDR3 protein: CASSLGLAGAGYEQYF
CDR3 DNA: TGCGCCAGCAGCTTGGGACTAGCGGGGGCCGGCTACGAGCAGTACTTC

D gene: TRBD1
V gene: TRBV5-6
J gene: TRBJ2-1
clone size: few
CDR3 protein: CASSLGQLYNEQFF
CDR3 DNA: TGTGCCAGCAGCCTGGGACAGCTTTACAATGAGCAGTTCTTC

D gene: -
V gene: TRBV28
J gene: TRBJ2-3
clone size: -
CDR3 protein: CASSGSRVLGGTDTQYF
CDR3 DNA: TGTGCCAGCAGTGGTTCCAGGGTGCTTGGGGGCACAGATACGCAGTATTTT

D gene: TRBD1
V gene: TRBV28
J gene: TRBJ1-1
clone size: -
CDR3 protein: CASRSGGLNTEAFF
CDR3 DNA: TGTGCCAGCAGGTCAGGGGGCCTGAACACTGAAGCTTTCTTT

D gene: -
V gene: TRBV28
J gene: TRBJ2-1
clone size: -
CDR3 protein: CASSSFGRADYNEQFF
CDR3 DNA: TGTGCCAGCAGTTCCTTCGGCAGGGCGGACTACAATGAGCAGTTCTTC

D gene: -
V gene: TRBV7-9
J gene: TRBJ1-5
clone size: -
CDR3 protein: CASSLAAGNQPQHF
CDR3 DNA: TGTGCCAGCAGCTTAGCAGCGGGAAATCAGCCCCAGCATTTT